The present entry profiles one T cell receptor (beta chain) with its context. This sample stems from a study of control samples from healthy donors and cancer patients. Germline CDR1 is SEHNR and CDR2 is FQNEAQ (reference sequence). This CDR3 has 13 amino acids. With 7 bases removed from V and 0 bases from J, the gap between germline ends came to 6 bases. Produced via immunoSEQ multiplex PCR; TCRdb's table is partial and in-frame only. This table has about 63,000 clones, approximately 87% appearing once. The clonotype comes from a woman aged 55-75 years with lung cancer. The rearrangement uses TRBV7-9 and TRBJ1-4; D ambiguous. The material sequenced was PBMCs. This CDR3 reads CASTWATNEKLFF. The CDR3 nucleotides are TGTGCCAGCACGTGGGCAACTAATGAAAAACTGTTTTTT.